These 19 T cell receptor beta chains share one sample of origin, sequenced in a study of T cells in Graves' hyperthyroidism and ophthalmopathy. There were TCR beta CDR3 regions amplified from RNA transcripts. An initial round of RT-PCR targeting the TCR CDR3 relied on the HTBI primer set. TCRdb processed the multiplex PCR reads anew with MiXCR; each CDR3 protein has one entry. The sample has approximately 640,000 distinct CDR3 sequences, around 15% seen once; the top ten hold about 3.8%. What was sequenced was blood. These receptors originate from a woman in her twenties or thirties with Graves' hyperthyroidism.

This clonotype was detected ten times or more. The rearrangement uses TRBV3-1 and TRBJ2-7, with TRBD2 as a possible D gene (7 bases). The CDR3 runs 14 residues. Germline V gene sequence: CDR1 LGHDT, CDR2 YNNKEL (reference sequence). The ends were cut back, 3 bases at V and 3 bases at J, with 12 bases in the middle. CDR3 nucleotides: TGTGCCAGCAGCCATACAGGGAGGGACTACGAGCAGTACTTC. Translated, it gives CASSHTGRDYEQYF.

This clonotype appeared many times. The V and J genes are TRBV2 and TRBJ1-3; D gene ambiguous. The CDR3 runs to 12 residues. Germline values: CDR1 SNHLY, CDR2 FYNNEI. V shed 7 bases and J shed 2 bases, with 6 bases lying between them. The CDR3 nucleotides read TGTGCCAGCAAGGGTCCTGGAAACACCATATATTTT. Translating it yields CASKGPGNTIYF.

This clonotype was found many times. The genes are TRBV28 and TRBJ1-5; D gene uncertain. The CDR3 spans 15 residues. V lost 1 base, J lost 3 bases, and 10 bases lay in between. The germline gives CDR1 MDHEN, CDR2 SYDVKM. The CDR3 is CASSLYSRTNQPQHF. CDR3 nucleotide sequence: TGTGCCAGCAGTTTATACTCCCGGACCAATCAGCCCCAGCATTTT.

There are many counts of this clonotype. The chain employs TRBV3-1 and TRBJ2-1, with D maybe TRBD2 (5 bases). The CDR3 totals 15 residues. The V and J ends lost 0 bases and 9 bases respectively, with 15 bases between them. CDR1 LGHDT and CDR2 YNNKEL come from the germline V gene (reference sequence). Here the CDR3 DNA reads TGTGCCAGCAGCCAAGATAACCGGGCGGGTGCTGAGCAGTTCTTC. This codes for CASSQDNRAGAEQFF.

The chain links TRBV5-1 to TRBJ1-1; TRBD1 matches at 9 bases. The J segment lost 6 bases and the V segment lost 0 bases, leaving 3 bases of the junction unmatched. This CDR3 is 14 amino acids long. From germline, CDR1 is SGHRS and CDR2 YFSETQ. The CDR3 bases are TGCGCCAGCAGCTTGGGACAGGGGGGCGCTGAAGCTTTCTTT. Amino acids: CASSLGQGGAEAFF.

This clonotype has a handful of counts. This chain links TRBV14 with TRBJ2-1, with 9 bases identical to TRBD2. Germline V gene sequence: CDR1 SGHDN, CDR2 FVKESK. The CDR3 runs 15 residues. Trimming cost V 0 bases and J 6 bases; bases outside gene matches: 3. This CDR3 is CASSQEGLASNEQFF. Written as DNA, the CDR3 is TGTGCCAGCAGCCAAGAGGGACTAGCATCCAATGAGCAGTTCTTC.

In this sample, this clonotype turned up many times. The gene calls are TRBV6-2 or TRBV6-3 and TRBJ1-1; D possibly corresponds to TRBD1 (5 bases). Germline V gives CDR1 MNHEY, CDR2 SVGEGT. The length of the CDR3 is 14 residues. V lost 7 bases and J lost 3, with 15 bases in between. The CDR3 sequence: CASKPGGADTEAFF. In DNA form, the CDR3 reads TGTGCCAGCAAGCCGGGAGGGGCGGACACTGAAGCTTTCTTT.

This clonotype was observed at least ten times. This chain connects TRBV6-6 to TRBJ2-3, with 11 bases lining up with TRBD2. V shed 2 bases and J 3 bases; nucleotides not matched to a gene: 4. Germline CDR1 MNHNY, CDR2 SVGAGI (reference sequence). The CDR3 is 16 residues long. The CDR3 region is CASSYIAGGTTDTQYF. Here the CDR3 DNA reads TGTGCCAGCAGTTACATAGCGGGAGGGACAACAGATACGCAGTATTTT.

The J gene is TRBJ1-6, the V gene TRBV2; 9 nucleotides align to TRBD1. Trimming took 7 bases from V and 9 from J; bases not matched to a gene: 7. CDR1 is SNHLY and CDR2 is FYNNEI in the germline V gene. CDR3 size: 14 residues. The CDR3 DNA sequence: TGTGCCAGCATTCGGGACAGGGCCACTTCACCCCTCCACTTT. Translating gives CASIRDRATSPLHF.

The chain combines TRBV29-1 with TRBJ2-6; 9 bases align to TRBD1. Germline CDR1 SQVTM, CDR2 ANQGSEA. The CDR3 spans 19 residues. V shed 4 bases and J 1 base; nucleotides not matched to a gene: 14. The CDR3 coding sequence is TGCAGCGTTGTGGATTCGGGCCGGGACAGGGCTTCTGGGGCCAACGTCCTGACTTTC. It translates to CSVVDSGRDRASGANVLTF.

This clonotype has just a few counts. The chain recombines TRBV11-2 with TRBJ2-2; D is tentatively TRBD1 or TRBD2 (5 bases each). The germline V gene has CDR1 SGHAT and CDR2 FQNNGV. The V end was cut by 4 bases, the J end by 4 bases, with 10 bases between. The CDR3 contains 14 residues. The CDR3, as DNA: TGTGCCAGCAGCTGGGGACCGATCACCGGGGAGCTGTTTTTT. Protein sequence: CASSWGPITGELFF.

Ten or more counts support this clonotype. The rearrangement uses TRBV2 and TRBJ1-1, with D unresolved. V was trimmed by 4 bases and J by 2 bases, leaving 8 bases between them. CDR1 SNHLY and CDR2 FYNNEI come from the germline V gene. This CDR3 contains 13 residues. CDR3 sequence reads: CASSVSHNTEAFF. CDR3 nucleotide sequence: TGTGCCAGCAGTGTATCACACAACACTGAAGCTTTCTTT.

V is TRBV5-1 and J is TRBJ2-2, with TRBD2 matching over 7 bases. Germline CDR1 is SGHRS and CDR2 is YFSETQ. Trimming took 1 base from V and 2 from J; bases not matched to a gene: 5. The CDR3 totals 16 residues. The CDR3 nucleotides read TGCGCCAGCAGCTTGCTAGCGGCTTTCAACACCGGGGAGCTGTTTTTT. Translating it yields CASSLLAAFNTGELFF.

This clonotype was recorded at least ten times. V and J are TRBV24-1 and TRBJ2-5; TRBD1 is a possible D gene (5 bases). Germline V gene data show CDR1 as KGHDR and CDR2 as SFDVKD. Trimming removed 1 base at V and 1 base at J, with 12 bases between. The CDR3 has 16 amino acids. As DNA, the CDR3 is TGTGCCACCAGTGATTTCCTTGGTCAGGGCCAAGAGACCCAGTACTTC. Translating it yields CATSDFLGQGQETQYF.

A few counts support this clonotype. This chain links TRBV4-1 with TRBJ2-2; D call uncertain. CDR3 length: 14 amino acids. V was trimmed by 6 bases and J by 4 bases, leaving 12 bases between them. Germline-derived CDR1 and CDR2 are MGHRA and YSYEKL. The CDR3 region has the DNA TGCGCCAGCAGTGGCGAGCACGGCACCGGGGAGCTGTTTTTT. Translation gives CASSGEHGTGELFF.

The V call is TRBV27, the J call TRBJ2-5; no clear D. Trimming left V 6 bases short and J 3 bases short, with 17 bases between. This CDR3 comprises 15 residues. CDR1 and CDR2 from the germline V gene are MNHEY and SMNVEV (reference sequence). CDR3 nucleotides: TGTGCCAGCAGGGCCCTGGGCAGCATGGAAGAGACCCAGTACTTC. It codes for CASRALGSMEETQYF.

In its sample, this clonotype was seen many times. The rearrangement links TRBV6-1 to TRBJ2-5; perhaps TRBD1 as D (5 bases). The CDR3 has 12 residues. Germline V gene lookup returns CDR1 MNHNS and CDR2 SASEGT. V shed 7 bases and J shed 5 bases, with 11 bases lying between them. In DNA, the CDR3 is TGTGCCAGCAAGGGGCTAGTGGAGACCCAGTACTTC. Residues: CASKGLVETQYF.

This clonotype showed up just a few times. The chain couples TRBV7-9 to TRBJ2-1, with 7 nucleotides matching TRBD2. Trimming took 6 bases from V and 8 from J; bases not matched to a gene: 4. The CDR3 extends over 12 amino acids. Per the germline V gene, CDR1 is SEHNR and CDR2 is FQNEAQ (reference sequence). The CDR3 DNA is TGTGCCAGCAGGAGCGGGAACCATGAGCAGTTCTTC. It yields the protein CASRSGNHEQFF.

This rearrangement joins TRBV28 to TRBJ1-4; D not certain. The CDR3 sequence is 12 residues long. Germline lookup yields CDR1 MDHEN and CDR2 SYDVKM. Trimming removed 3 bases from V and 7 bases from J, with 6 bases in between. The chain's CDR3 is CASSFQSEKLFF. The CDR3 coding sequence is TGTGCCAGCAGTTTCCAGAGTGAAAAACTGTTTTTT.